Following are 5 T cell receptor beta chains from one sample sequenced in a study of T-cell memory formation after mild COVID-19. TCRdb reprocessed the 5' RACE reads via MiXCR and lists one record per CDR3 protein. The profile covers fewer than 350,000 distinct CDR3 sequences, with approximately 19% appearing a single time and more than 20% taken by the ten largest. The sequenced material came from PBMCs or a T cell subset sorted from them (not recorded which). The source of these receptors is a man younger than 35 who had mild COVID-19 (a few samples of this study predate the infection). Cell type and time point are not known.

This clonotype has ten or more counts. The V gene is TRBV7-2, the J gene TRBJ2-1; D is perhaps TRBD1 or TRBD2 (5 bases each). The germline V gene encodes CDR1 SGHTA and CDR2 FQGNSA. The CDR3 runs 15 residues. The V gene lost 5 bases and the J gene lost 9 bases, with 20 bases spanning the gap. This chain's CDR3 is CASSDLPGGTGEQFF. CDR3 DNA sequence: TGTGCCAGCAGCGACCTCCCGGGTGGGACGGGTGAGCAGTTCTTC. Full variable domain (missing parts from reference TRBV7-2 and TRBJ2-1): GAGVSQSPSNKVTEKGKDVELRCDPISGHTALYWYRQSLGQGLEFLIYFQGNSAPDKSGLPSDRFSAERTGGSVSTLTIQRTQQEDSAVYLCASSDLPGGTGEQFFGPGTRLTVL.

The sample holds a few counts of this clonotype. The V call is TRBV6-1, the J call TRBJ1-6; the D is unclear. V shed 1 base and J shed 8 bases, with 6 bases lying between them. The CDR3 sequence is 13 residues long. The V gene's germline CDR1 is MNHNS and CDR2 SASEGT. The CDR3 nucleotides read TGTGCCAGCAGTGAAGTGGCGGATTCACCCCTCCACTTT. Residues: CASSEVADSPLHF.

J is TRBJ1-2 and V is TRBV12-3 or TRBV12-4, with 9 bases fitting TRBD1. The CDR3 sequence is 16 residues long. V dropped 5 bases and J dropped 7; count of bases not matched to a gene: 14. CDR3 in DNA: TGTGCCAGCAGTGGGACAGGGAGGGCAAGTCCGGGTGGCTACACCTTC. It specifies CASSGTGRASPGGYTF.

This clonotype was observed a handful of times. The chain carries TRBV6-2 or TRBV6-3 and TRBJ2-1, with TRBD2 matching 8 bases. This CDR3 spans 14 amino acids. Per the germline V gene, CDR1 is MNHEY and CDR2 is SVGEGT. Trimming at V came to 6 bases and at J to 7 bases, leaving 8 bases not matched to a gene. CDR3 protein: CASRLQGLVNEQFF. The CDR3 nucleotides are TGTGCCAGCAGACTACAGGGACTAGTTAATGAGCAGTTCTTC.

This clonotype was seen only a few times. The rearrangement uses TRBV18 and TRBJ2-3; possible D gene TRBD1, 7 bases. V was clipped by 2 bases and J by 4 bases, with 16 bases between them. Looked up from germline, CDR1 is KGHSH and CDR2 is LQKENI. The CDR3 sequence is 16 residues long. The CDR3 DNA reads TGTGCCAGCTCACCAGCTCAGGGGGGCGTGGCAGATACGCAGTATTTT. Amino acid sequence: CASSPAQGGVADTQYF.